The clone carrying this T cell receptor beta chain was seen only once. This entry is derived from a study of blood T cell repertoires in COVID-19. Study-wide background: The United States, Italy and Spain supplied acute and convalescent COVID-19 samples. The cDNA or gDNA used as material had been derived from T cells, B-cell-depleted T cells, or PBMCs.

TCRdb's table, derived via immunoSEQ multiplex PCR, lists solely in-frame clones and lacks some. The repertoire holds more than 75,000 clones, with roughly nine tenths as singletons. The CDR3 runs 15 residues. Germline V CDR1 and CDR2: SGHTS, YDEGEE. Between the trimmed V and J ends, which lost 1 base and 3 bases, there was a span of 10 bases. Material: peripheral blood. J is TRBJ2-2 and V is TRBV5-8; D call uncertain. This receptor was taken from a man aged 45-65 years with acute or convalescent COVID-19. CDR3 sequence (DNA): TGTGCCAGCAGCTTGCGCGGCGCCGACACCGGGGAGCTGTTTTTT. Amino acids: CASSLRGADTGELFF.